This T cell receptor (beta chain) was retrieved from a study of blood T cells in healthy people across ages. The donors, healthy Caucasians from Russia, were aged about 6 to 100. Every sample gave at least 5 micrograms of total RNA when it was extracted. A J-beta primer mix and a sample-barcoded 5' primer were used in a second PCR of about 7 to 12 cycles. Every cDNA was tagged by a template-switch adaptor with 12 random nucleotides. Via MiXCR, TCRdb re-called the 5' RACE reads, giving one row per CDR3 protein. The table records just over 1 million distinct CDR3 sequences, more than 40% of them present only once. CDR3 length: 15 residues. Germline V CDR1 and CDR2: SNHLY, FYNNEI. The V gene end was trimmed by 6 bases and the J gene end by 4 bases; junction bases not matched to a gene: 3. At least ten counts were recorded for this clonotype.

Input material: blood. J is TRBJ2-3 and V is TRBV2, with 14 bases fitting TRBD2. The receptor was isolated from a woman aged 60 to 75 in good health. This chain's CDR3 is CASRGLAGASDTQYF. CDR3 DNA sequence: TGTGCCAGCAGGGGACTAGCGGGAGCCTCAGATACGCAGTATTTT.